The 21 T cell receptor beta chains below come from one sample, sequenced in a study of cytomegalovirus exposure and HLA in healthy donors. In the PCR, 60 Vbeta and 13 Jbeta primers were used. Data came from immunoSEQ multiplex PCR; TCRdb stores just in-frame clones and leaves some out. The repertoire consists of some 190,000 clones, with roughly 77% occurring once and the leading ten covering about 2.5%. Material for sequencing was PBMCs. These TCRs come from a woman in her thirties in good health and CMV-seropositive.

V usage is TRBV6-6 and J usage is TRBJ2-7; 12 bases match TRBD2. The germline V gene encodes CDR1 MNHNY and CDR2 SVGAGI (reference sequence). Trimming removed 2 bases from V and 4 bases from J; junction bases left unmatched: 0. The CDR3 is 14 residues long. The CDR3, as DNA: TGTGCCAGCAGTTACCTAGCGGGGGGGTACGAGCAGTACTTC. Encoded protein: CASSYLAGGYEQYF.

In its sample, this clone was seen a few times. This chain connects TRBV7-3 to TRBJ2-1, with 13 positions matching TRBD2. Looked up from germline, CDR1 is SGHTA and CDR2 is FQGTGA. V lost 5 bases, J lost 6 bases, and 4 bases stayed unmatched. The CDR3 consists of 15 residues. The CDR3 sequence is CASSPTSGGTNEQFF. CDR3 DNA sequence: TGTGCCAGCAGCCCGACTAGCGGGGGGACCAATGAGCAGTTCTTC.

This clone occurred once. The genes are TRBV6-5 and TRBJ2-7, with 12 nucleotides matching TRBD1. V dropped 6 bases and J dropped 5; count of bases not matched to a gene: 8. The germline gives CDR1 MNHEY, CDR2 SVGAGI. CDR3 length equals 15 residues. The CDR3 here is CASRDRDRGRHEQYF. In DNA, the CDR3 is TGTGCCAGCAGGGACCGGGACAGGGGGCGGCACGAGCAGTACTTC.

CDR3 residues: CASSLVPGRETQYF. The DNA for the CDR3 is TGCGCCAGCAGCTTGGTTCCAGGGAGGGAGACCCAGTACTTC. V gene TRBV5-1 combines with J gene TRBJ2-5; the D gene is possibly TRBD2 (6 bases). Trimming removed 0 bases at V and 5 bases at J, with 11 bases between. Germline CDR1 SGHRS, CDR2 YFSETQ. The CDR3 contains 14 residues.

V usage is TRBV19 and J usage is TRBJ1-1; 8 nucleotides match TRBD1. The CDR3 is 14 residues long. Germline V gives CDR1 LNHDA, CDR2 SQIVND (reference sequence). V was pared by 7 bases and J by 5 bases, with 9 bases of the junction left unmatched. The CDR3 nucleotides read TGTGCCAGTACCGGGGACAGGTGGGAGACTGAAGCTTTCTTT. It translates to CASTGDRWETEAFF.

The CDR3 loop is CASSEDRFLFNSNQPQHF. CDR3 sequence (DNA): TGCGCCAGCAGTGAAGACAGGTTTCTTTTCAATAGCAATCAGCCCCAGCATTTT. The J gene is TRBJ1-5, the V gene TRBV10-1, with a tentative D call TRBD1 (6 bases). V lost 3 bases and J lost 0, with 18 bases in between. Germline V lookup: CDR1 WNHNN, CDR2 SYGVQD (reference sequence). The length of the CDR3 is 18 residues.

The chain recombines TRBV28 with TRBJ1-2; 8 bases agree with TRBD1. CDR1 is MDHEN, CDR2 SYDVKM, per germline. There are 13 residues in the CDR3. Trimming cost V 4 bases and J 5 bases; bases outside gene matches: 3. The CDR3 loop is CASSSTGVYGYTF. Here the CDR3 DNA reads TGTGCCAGCAGTTCGACAGGGGTATATGGCTACACCTTC.

This clone occurred once. The chain employs TRBV4-1 and TRBJ2-5; D might be TRBD2 (6 bases). This CDR3 has 15 amino acids. Germline V CDR1 and CDR2: MGHRA, YSYEKL. V lost 5 bases, J lost 2 bases, and 15 bases lay in between. In nucleotides, the CDR3 is TGCGCCAGCAGCTACCTACTAGCTTTTCAAGAGACCCAGTACTTC. As protein: CASSYLLAFQETQYF.

The chain couples TRBV6-4 to TRBJ2-3, with TRBD2 matching over 7 bases. Germline-derived CDR1 and CDR2 are MRHNA and SNTAGT. After removal of 7 bases from V and 4 bases from J, the junction contained 11 bases not matched to a gene. This CDR3 region has 15 residues. The CDR3 region has the DNA TGTGCCAGCACGGACGGGGGGAGCTCCCCAGATACGCAGTATTTT. Amino acids: CASTDGGSSPDTQYF.

The V gene is TRBV5-5, the J gene TRBJ1-4; unclear D gene. This CDR3 has 17 residues. V was shortened by 9 bases and J by 0 bases, with 21 bases between the two germline ends. Germline V CDR1 and CDR2: SGHKS, YYEKEE (reference sequence). The DNA of the CDR3 is TGTGCCACCACCGGGGTGGACCCGACAACAACTAATGAAAAACTGTTTTTT. Residues: CATTGVDPTTTNEKLFF.

This clone was observed a few times. The chain carries TRBV7-9 and TRBJ2-2; 8 bases agree with TRBD2. The germline V gene encodes CDR1 SEHNR and CDR2 FQNEAQ (reference sequence). This CDR3 is 16 amino acids long. With V trimmed by 6 bases and J by 7 bases, 13 bases remained unmatched. The chain's CDR3 is CASSSPGTSFVGELFF. CDR3 sequence (DNA): TGTGCCAGCAGTTCCCCCGGGACTAGTTTTGTCGGGGAGCTGTTTTTT.

This chain links TRBV28 with TRBJ2-5; no firm D call. The J call is doubtful: the DNA matches TRBJ2-7 better. Germline CDR1 is MDHEN and CDR2 is SYDVKM. This CDR3 has 12 amino acids. CDR3 sequence: CASRYHPYEQYF. In nucleotides, the CDR3 is TGTGCCAGCAGATATCACCCCTACGAGCAGTACTTC.

The rearrangement joins TRBV4-3 to TRBJ1-5; D may be TRBD1 (6 bases). Germline CDR1 LGHNA, CDR2 YSLEER. V was trimmed by 0 bases and J by 9 bases, leaving 24 bases between them. This CDR3 is 18 amino acids long. This CDR3 reads CASSQEIGQSWSKSPQHF. The CDR3 DNA reads TGCGCCAGCAGCCAAGAGATAGGACAGTCGTGGTCAAAGTCGCCCCAGCATTTT.

This clone was observed a few times. The chain links TRBV7-9 to TRBJ1-6, with D possibly matching TRBD1 (5 bases). The V gene's germline CDR1 is SEHNR and CDR2 FQNEAQ (reference sequence). This CDR3 spans 16 amino acids. V was trimmed by 0 bases and J by 11 bases, leaving 17 bases between them. The CDR3 loop reads CASSLASQGNRPPLHF. The CDR3 region has the DNA TGTGCCAGCAGCTTAGCGTCCCAGGGAAATAGGCCACCCCTCCACTTT.

This chain uses TRBV13 with TRBJ2-5; 8 bases agree with TRBD2. The J call is uncertain, as TRBJ2-7 better fits the DNA end. Germline lookup yields CDR1 PRHDT and CDR2 FYEKMQ (reference sequence). The CDR3 covers 15 residues. Here the CDR3 DNA reads TGTGCCAGCATAAACAGCGGGGGTAGCTCCTACGAGCAGTACTTC. Translating gives CASINSGGSSYEQYF.

The chain recombines TRBV4-1 with TRBJ2-3; 15 bases fit TRBD2. The junction had 9 bases not matched to a gene; V was cut back by 1 base and J by 7 bases. The germline gives CDR1 MGHRA, CDR2 YSYEKL. This CDR3 spans 18 amino acids. CDR3 nucleotide sequence: TGCGCCAGCAGCCAAGTTGACCTGGGACTAGCGGGGGGAAATACGCAGTATTTT. Its translation: CASSQVDLGLAGGNTQYF.

On this clone: This same CDR3 is encoded by further DNA sequences in the sample. J is TRBJ2-3 and V is TRBV19; 8 nucleotides align to TRBD2. The CDR3 loop spans 15 amino acids. Per germline, CDR1 LNHDA and CDR2 SQIVND (reference sequence). V gave up 5 bases and J gave up 0 bases; unmatched junction bases: 4. CDR3 in DNA: TGTGCCAGTAGTTCAGCGGGGGCCAGCACAGATACGCAGTATTTT. Its protein product is CASSSAGASTDTQYF.

The chain links TRBV25-1 to TRBJ2-1, with D perhaps TRBD2 (5 bases). The CDR3 runs 13 residues. Trimming took 8 bases from V and 6 from J, leaving 14 bases between them. Germline-derived CDR1 and CDR2 are MGHDK and SYGVNS. CDR3 bases: TGTGCCAGCCGTGTCTCGGGGAGCAATGAGCAGTTCTTC. It codes for CASRVSGSNEQFF.

V usage is TRBV2 and J usage is TRBJ2-1, with TRBD2 identical over 9 bases. Germline-derived CDR1 and CDR2 are SNHLY and FYNNEI. The CDR3 covers 15 residues. The V and J ends lost 4 bases and 3 bases, in that order; junction bases with no gene match: 4. The CDR3 DNA follows: TGTGCCAGCAGTGTTGAGCGGGGGGTCTACAATGAGCAGTTCTTC. This translates into CASSVERGVYNEQFF.

This sequence joins TRBV14 and TRBJ2-5; 10 bases match TRBD2. This CDR3 has 16 amino acids. CDR1 and CDR2 (germline): SGHDN, FVKESK. V shed 4 bases and J 2 bases; nucleotides not matched to a gene: 7. The CDR3 loop is CASSPSGGGRQETQYF. CDR3 coding DNA: TGTGCCAGCAGCCCAAGCGGGGGGGGCCGGCAAGAGACCCAGTACTTC.

This clone was picked up one time. J is TRBJ2-7 and V is TRBV27; 10 nucleotides agree with TRBD1. J gave up 4 bases and V 5 bases, and 5 bases lay outside the gene matches. The V gene's germline CDR1 is MNHEY and CDR2 SMNVEV (reference sequence). CDR3 size: 14 residues. CDR3 bases: TGTGCCAGCAGTGCCCGGGACAGGGGTTACGAGCAGTACTTC. This codes for CASSARDRGYEQYF.